This T cell receptor (beta chain) was found in a study of blood T cells in healthy people across ages. A second PCR of roughly 7 to 11 cycles used a sample-barcoded 5' primer and a J-beta primer mix. TCRdb reprocessed the 5' RACE reads via MiXCR and lists one record per CDR3 protein. Here the sample spans hundreds of thousands of distinct CDR3 sequences, around 21% being singletons. There are a few counts of this clonotype. Its antigen is undetermined. Germline V gene sequence: CDR1 SGHTA, CDR2 FQGNSA. The CDR3 has 16 residues. V gave up 6 bases and J gave up 0 bases; unmatched junction bases: 7. Points from the study as a whole: Relative to aged donors, long-lived donors carried more naive CD4+ cells and displayed higher diversity.

The genes are TRBV7-2 and TRBJ2-3; 9 bases fit TRBD2. This clonotype was obtained from a man between 65 and 85 years old in good health. Sequenced sample: blood. In nucleotides, the CDR3 is TGTGCCAGCAGGGCCCTAGCGGGGCTTAGCACAGATACGCAGTATTTT. Amino acids: CASRALAGLSTDTQYF.